Listed here are 27 T cell receptor beta chains from one sample, sequenced in a study of beta chain features in type 1 diabetes. Reverse transcription of all isolated RNA meant that expressed TCRB transcripts were sequenced. The protocol was immunoSEQ multiplex PCR, while the TCRdb copy is restricted to in-frame clones and leaves out a portion. In the table there are about 140,000 clones, 6.9% of which are singletons. Sequencing was done on a sample of central memory CD4+ T cells from blood. The origin of the receptors is a woman in her twenties or thirties in good health.

This clone has a handful of counts. This sequence joins TRBV28 and TRBJ2-7, with TRBD1 as a possible D gene (7 bases). From germline, CDR1 is MDHEN and CDR2 SYDVKM. The length of the CDR3 is 15 residues. V was clipped by 0 bases and J by 1 base, with 10 bases between them. CDR3: CASSLWQGGSYEQYF. CDR3 in DNA: TGTGCCAGCAGTTTATGGCAGGGGGGATCCTACGAGCAGTACTTC.

This clone was counted a few times. DNA of the CDR3: TGTGCCAGCAGCTTGGGACAGGGGGCGAACATTCAGTACTTC. Translated: CASSLGQGANIQYF. The chain joins TRBV5-4 to TRBJ2-4, with 10 nucleotides matching TRBD1. The CDR3 loop spans 14 amino acids. The germline V gene encodes CDR1 SGHNT and CDR2 YYREEE (reference sequence). V was clipped by 0 bases and J by 7 bases; unmatched bases: 1.

V is TRBV5-4 and J is TRBJ1-2, with TRBD1 matching 12 bases. This CDR3 has 15 residues. Germline loops: CDR1 SGHNT, CDR2 YYREEE (reference sequence). J was trimmed by 8 bases and V by 4 bases; bases with no gene match: 9. In DNA, the CDR3 is TGTGCCAGCAGCGATCGGGGACAGGGGGCGGTGGGCTACACCTTC. Translating it yields CASSDRGQGAVGYTF.

The chain recombines TRBV14 with TRBJ2-1; possible D gene TRBD1, 5 bases. The CDR3 contains 16 residues. V gave up 2 bases and J gave up 0 bases, with 11 bases separating them. Germline V lookup: CDR1 SGHDN, CDR2 FVKESK. The CDR3 DNA sequence: TGTGCCAGCAGCCAACTTGGACACAGCTCCTACAATGAGCAGTTCTTC. Translated, it gives CASSQLGHSSYNEQFF. Supplemented by reference TRBV14 and TRBJ2-1, the full variable domain reads EAGVTQFPSHSVIEKGQTVTLRCDPISGHDNLYWYRRVMGKEIKFLLHFVKESKQDESGMPNNRFLAERTGGTYSTLKVQPAELEDSGVYFCASSQLGHSSYNEQFFGPGTRLTVL.

The rearrangement uses TRBV7-8 and TRBJ1-5; 8 bases agree with TRBD1. CDR1 SGHVS and CDR2 FQNEAQ come from the germline V gene. V dropped 1 base and J dropped 5; count of bases not matched to a gene: 4. This CDR3 spans 15 amino acids. The CDR3 nucleotides are TGTGCCAGCAGCTTAGTGGGGACAGGTTATCAGCCCCAGCATTTT. It is translated as CASSLVGTGYQPQHF.

This clone has ten or more counts. The genes are TRBV5-1 and TRBJ2-3; 16 nucleotides align to TRBD2. Trimming cost V 4 bases and J 4 bases; bases outside gene matches: 9. Germline CDR1 and CDR2: SGHRS and YFSETQ. The CDR3 extends over 18 amino acids. This CDR3 is CASSPGTSGRAIADTQYF. The CDR3 nucleotides read TGCGCCAGCAGCCCGGGGACTAGCGGGAGGGCCATCGCAGATACGCAGTATTTT.

The rearrangement links TRBV4-3 to TRBJ2-3; D remains unclear. The CDR3 contains 14 residues. CDR1 and CDR2 from the germline V gene are LGHNA and YSLEER. V was pared by 1 base and J by 2 bases, with 7 bases between. The CDR3 protein is CASSQGGTTDTQYF. DNA for the CDR3: TGCGCCAGCAGCCAAGGCGGCACCACAGATACGCAGTATTTT.

The chain links TRBV9 to TRBJ2-3; possible D gene TRBD1, 7 bases. V was cut by 4 bases and J by 3 bases, with 18 bases left in between. CDR3 size: 16 residues. CDR1 and CDR2 (germline): SGDLS, YYNGEE. The DNA of the CDR3 is TGTGCCAGCAGCATTCAACCAGGGGGGAGTACAGATACGCAGTATTTT. The encoded protein is CASSIQPGGSTDTQYF.

The genes are TRBV5-4 and TRBJ2-4, with 11 bases matching TRBD1. The CDR3 extends over 18 amino acids. V shed 4 bases, J shed 0 bases, and the junction held 9 bases outside the gene matches. CDR1 and CDR2 from the germline V gene are SGHNT and YYREEE (reference sequence). The CDR3 nucleotides are TGTGCCAGCAGCGGGGGGACAGGGGGAGTCAGAGCCAAAAACATTCAGTACTTC. This encodes CASSGGTGGVRAKNIQYF.

This clone was counted only a few times. This chain uses TRBV6-6 with TRBJ1-2; 8 bases fit TRBD1. V lost 7 bases and J lost 4; bases outside the gene matches: 5. The CDR3 is 13 residues long. Germline-derived CDR1 and CDR2 are MNHNY and SVGAGI (reference sequence). The CDR3 coding sequence is TGTGCCAGCACCCCCGGGACAGGCTATGGCTACACCTTC. Translation gives CASTPGTGYGYTF.

DNA of the CDR3: TGCAGCGTTGTGGACAGTGTTAAGAGCTCCTACGAGCAGTACTTC. Protein sequence: CSVVDSVKSSYEQYF. V gene TRBV29-1 combines with J gene TRBJ2-7, with D possibly TRBD1 on 6 matching bases. The CDR3 extends over 15 amino acids. Germline CDR1 reads SQVTM; CDR2 reads ANQGSEA. V gave up 4 bases and J gave up 0 bases, with 16 bases separating them.

Only a few counts were recorded for this clone. The chain is built from TRBV6-6 and TRBJ2-1, with D hard to call. Per the germline V gene, CDR1 is MNHNY and CDR2 is SVGAGI (reference sequence). CDR3 length equals 15 residues. Trimming took 10 bases from V and 0 from J, leaving 16 bases between them. CDR3 in DNA: TGTGCCATCTCCGATCATAGCAACTCCTACAATGAGCAGTTCTTC. This codes for CAISDHSNSYNEQFF.

The J gene is TRBJ1-1, the V gene TRBV9; D gene uncertain. Germline CDR1 SGDLS, CDR2 YYNGEE. The V end lost 0 bases, the J end lost 0 bases, and 9 bases lay between the germline ends. This CDR3 comprises 15 residues. CDR3 nucleotides: TGTGCCAGCAGCGTAGCACAGACCATGAACACTGAAGCTTTCTTT. It specifies CASSVAQTMNTEAFF.

This chain joins TRBV7-6 and TRBJ2-7, with 8 bases matching TRBD2. The V gene end was trimmed by 5 bases and the J gene end by 3 bases; junction bases not matched to a gene: 12. Germline assignment: CDR1 SGHVS and CDR2 FNYEAQ. The CDR3 spans 16 residues. CDR3 coding DNA: TGTGCCAGCAGCAAAAGAGATAGCGGGATCGACTACGAGCAGTACTTC. It encodes CASSKRDSGIDYEQYF.

A single count supports this clone. V gene TRBV5-1 combines with J gene TRBJ1-4; D might be TRBD1 (5 bases). V was trimmed by 0 bases and J by 8 bases, leaving 11 bases between them. The CDR3 has 14 residues. From germline, CDR1 is SGHRS and CDR2 YFSETQ. The CDR3: CASSLASGIEKLFF. The CDR3 bases are TGCGCCAGCAGCTTGGCGTCAGGGATAGAAAAACTGTTTTTT. The full variable domain, its missing parts supplied by reference TRBV5-1 and TRBJ1-4, is KAGVTQTPRYLIKTRGQQVTLSCSPISGHRSVSWYQQTPGQGLQFLFEYFSETQRNKGNFPGRFSGRQFSNSRSEMNVSTLELGDSALYLCASSLASGIEKLFFGSGTQLSVL.

A few counts support this clone. V is TRBV7-2 and J is TRBJ2-7, with D possibly TRBD2 on 6 matching bases. CDR3 length: 15 amino acids. Trimming shortened V by 4 bases and J by 4 bases, and 17 bases separated the two germline ends. CDR1 and CDR2 from the germline V gene are SGHTA and FQGNSA. The CDR3 nucleotides are TGTGCCAGCAGCTCGGGTGGGGCGGGAAAATACGAGCAGTACTTC. Amino acid sequence: CASSSGGAGKYEQYF.

This chain uses TRBV28 with TRBJ2-3; 11 bases fit TRBD2. This CDR3 is built from 15 residues. V was clipped by 6 bases and J by 0 bases; unmatched bases: 2. Germline CDR1 and CDR2: MDHEN and SYDVKM. DNA for the CDR3: TGTGCCAGCAGATTAGCGGGAGGGAGCACAGATACGCAGTATTTT. The encoded protein is CASRLAGGSTDTQYF.

This clone was seen at least ten times. The rearrangement links TRBV6-6 to TRBJ2-1; 9 bases are a match to TRBD1. The CDR3 sequence is 10 residues long. Per germline, CDR1 MNHNY and CDR2 SVGAGI (reference sequence). Unmatched junction bases numbered 2, after V lost 6 bases and J lost 14 bases. CDR3 in DNA: TGTGCCAGCAGGGGGGACAGGGAGTTCTTC. It is translated as CASRGDREFF.

This chain uses TRBV4-2 with TRBJ2-1, with 8 bases aligning to TRBD2. This CDR3 has 14 residues. After removal of 4 bases from V and 8 bases from J, the junction contained 7 bases not matched to a gene. Per the germline V gene, CDR1 is LGHNA and CDR2 is YNFKEQ. The CDR3 loop reads CASSLILAGHEQFF. DNA for the CDR3: TGTGCCAGCAGCCTAATATTAGCGGGACATGAGCAGTTCTTC.

In this sample, this clone turned up a few times. This chain joins TRBV6-1 and TRBJ2-5; D might be TRBD1 (6 bases). This CDR3 is 14 amino acids long. With 5 bases removed from V and 4 bases from J, the gap between germline ends came to 14 bases. Germline loops: CDR1 MNHNS, CDR2 SASEGT. CDR3 sequence reads: CASSRGQIPETQYF. CDR3 sequence (DNA): TGTGCCAGCAGTCGGGGACAAATCCCAGAGACCCAGTACTTC.

Only a few counts were recorded for this clone. Here the CDR3 reads CASSAPTGVSYNEQFF. The CDR3 DNA follows: TGTGCCAGCAGTGCGCCTACCGGGGTCTCCTACAATGAGCAGTTCTTC. The chain joins TRBV9 to TRBJ2-1, with a possible D match to TRBD2 (5 bases). The germline CDR1 and CDR2 sequences are SGDLS and YYNGEE. CDR3 length: 16 residues. V lost 5 bases and J 0 bases, leaving 15 bases between the germline ends.

This clone was detected only a few times. The genes are TRBV7-2 and TRBJ2-5, with 11 bases lining up with TRBD2. The end of the DNA aligns better with TRBJ2-7, so the J call may be wrong. Looked up from germline, CDR1 is SGHTA and CDR2 is FQGNSA. The length of the CDR3 is 16 residues. Here the CDR3 reads CASSYTGTSGNYEQYF. The CDR3 DNA sequence: TGTGCCAGCAGCTATACTGGGACTAGCGGAAACTACGAGCAGTACTTC.

This clone showed up many times. This chain links TRBV4-3 with TRBJ1-4; 8 positions match TRBD1. Germline CDR1 LGHNA, CDR2 YSLEER. The V segment lost 0 bases and the J segment 8 bases; nucleotides outside the gene matches: 5. This CDR3 has 15 residues. The CDR3 DNA follows: TGCGCCAGCAGCCAAGATTCAGGGGGCGAAGAAAAACTGTTTTTT. Protein sequence: CASSQDSGGEEKLFF.

The table lists this clone with a few counts. The chain is built from TRBV4-1 and TRBJ2-1; 13 nucleotides match TRBD2. The V segment lost 0 bases and the J segment 6 bases; nucleotides outside the gene matches: 5. This CDR3 comprises 17 residues. The V gene's germline CDR1 is MGHRA and CDR2 YSYEKL. CDR3 coding DNA: TGCGCCAGCAGCCAAGAACGAAGGACTAGCGGGAGCAATGAGCAGTTCTTC. This gives the protein CASSQERRTSGSNEQFF.

V usage is TRBV29-1 and J usage is TRBJ2-1; 8 bases line up with TRBD2. Trimming took 0 bases from V and 10 from J; bases not matched to a gene: 11. The CDR3 is 15 amino acids. The germline gives CDR1 SQVTM, CDR2 ANQGSEA. The CDR3 bases are TGCAGCGTTGAAGATCCAAGCGGGAGATCTGACGAGCAGTTCTTC. Amino acid sequence: CSVEDPSGRSDEQFF.

This clone was recorded a few times. V and J are TRBV19 and TRBJ2-2; TRBD2 is a possible D gene (6 bases). Germline values: CDR1 LNHDA, CDR2 SQIVND (reference sequence). The CDR3 length is 14 residues. Trimming removed 3 bases from V and 1 base from J, with 6 bases in between. For the CDR3, the DNA is TGTGCCAGTAGTATGACTAGGAACACCGGGGAGCTGTTTTTT. This translates into CASSMTRNTGELFF.

The chain links TRBV25-1 to TRBJ2-5; 7 bases are shared with TRBD1. Germline loops: CDR1 MGHDK, CDR2 SYGVNS. This CDR3 contains 16 residues. V dropped 3 bases and J dropped 4; count of bases not matched to a gene: 11. Here the CDR3 reads CASSDPPGGFGETQYF. The CDR3 DNA reads TGTGCCAGCAGTGATCCGCCAGGGGGTTTTGGAGAGACCCAGTACTTC.